The 19 T cell receptor beta chains reported below all come from one sample, sequenced in a study of T-cell reconstitution after alpha-beta-depleted transplantation in children. Unique molecular identifiers were incorporated into the prepared TCRbeta library. MiXCR, run by TCRdb on the PCR reads, gives a single entry per CDR3 protein. The sample carries roughly 100,000 distinct CDR3 sequences, approximately 8% recorded once. Material: PBMCs, obtained before TCRalphabeta/CD19-depleted stem cell transplant. The receptors stem from a boy aged 2 to 10 with acute lymphoblastic leukemia, due to receive a stem cell transplant.

This clonotype was detected only a few times. CDR3 coding DNA: TGCAGTGCTAGAGATGTGGGGAGGCAAGCCTACAATGAGCAGTTCTTC. Protein product: CSARDVGRQAYNEQFF. This chain joins TRBV20-1 and TRBJ2-1; weak D call: TRBD2 (6 bases). V lost 0 bases, J lost 2 bases, and 14 bases lay in between. CDR3 length: 16 residues. Per the germline V gene, CDR1 is DFQATT and CDR2 is SNEGSKA (reference sequence).

This clonotype was picked up a small number of times. The chain employs TRBV29-1 and TRBJ2-6; the D call may be TRBD1 or TRBD2 (7 bases each). Germline V gene lookup returns CDR1 SQVTM and CDR2 ANQGSEA. This CDR3 comprises 18 residues. V was shortened by 4 bases and J by 0 bases, with 19 bases between the two germline ends. This CDR3 reads CSVVEGGRGGSGANVLTF. Here the CDR3 DNA reads TGCAGCGTTGTGGAGGGTGGCAGGGGGGGCTCTGGGGCCAACGTCCTGACTTTC.

This clonotype was detected many times. The gene calls are TRBV5-1 and TRBJ2-7; 7 bases map to TRBD1. The CDR3 loop spans 13 amino acids. The J segment lost 3 bases and the V segment lost 4 bases, leaving 4 bases of the junction unmatched. Germline V gives CDR1 SGHRS, CDR2 YFSETQ. The CDR3 loop is CASSIGTDYEQYF. As DNA, the CDR3 is TGCGCCAGCAGCATCGGGACAGACTACGAGCAGTACTTC.

The table lists this clonotype with a few counts. V and J are TRBV29-1 and TRBJ1-3; D not resolved. V lost 1 base and J 4 bases, leaving 2 bases between the germline ends. Germline loops: CDR1 SQVTM, CDR2 ANQGSEA. The CDR3 covers 11 residues. The DNA for the CDR3 is TGCAGCGTTGAAGGGGGAAACACCATATATTTT. Translating it yields CSVEGGNTIYF.

The chain recombines TRBV27 with TRBJ2-5; D not resolved. The germline V gene has CDR1 MNHEY and CDR2 SMNVEV (reference sequence). Trimming stripped 1 base from V and 1 base from J, with 4 bases between. The length of the CDR3 is 13 residues. CDR3 region: CASSLFGQETQYF. CDR3 nucleotide sequence: TGTGCCAGCAGTTTATTTGGCCAAGAGACCCAGTACTTC.

This chain uses TRBV6-2 or TRBV6-3 with TRBJ2-7; D gene ambiguous. Germline V gene lookup returns CDR1 MNHEY and CDR2 SVGEGT. V lost 0 bases and J 2 bases, leaving 20 bases between the germline ends. The CDR3 is 18 residues long. The CDR3 sequence: CASSYSNIRRALTYEQYF. The DNA for the CDR3 is TGTGCCAGCAGTTACTCCAACATCCGCCGGGCCCTCACCTACGAGCAGTACTTC.

This clonotype was observed many times. The rearrangement links TRBV14 to TRBJ2-3; 12 bases match TRBD2. After removal of 1 base from V and 4 bases from J, the junction contained 6 bases not matched to a gene. CDR3 length equals 17 residues. CDR1 and CDR2 from the germline V gene are SGHDN and FVKESK. CDR3 amino acids: CASSQVAWTSGADTQYF. In nucleotides, the CDR3 is TGTGCCAGCAGCCAAGTGGCGTGGACTAGCGGGGCAGATACGCAGTATTTT.

This clonotype was detected ten times or more. The chain combines TRBV9 with TRBJ2-3; no clear D gene. This CDR3 contains 13 residues. V shed 3 bases and J shed 2 bases, with 7 bases lying between them. Germline V gives CDR1 SGDLS, CDR2 YYNGEE. The CDR3 nucleotides read TGTGCCAGCAGCGATCACATCACAGATACGCAGTATTTT. This sequence encodes CASSDHITDTQYF.

This clonotype was recorded many times. The V and J genes are TRBV6-4 and TRBJ1-2, with 8 bases fitting TRBD1. The CDR3 runs 15 residues. Trimming cost V 0 bases and J 7 bases; bases outside gene matches: 7. Germline V gives CDR1 MRHNA, CDR2 SNTAGT. The CDR3 reads CASSDSPDRATGYTF. The CDR3 coding sequence is TGTGCCAGCAGTGACTCCCCGGACAGGGCGACTGGCTACACCTTC.

This clonotype showed up just a few times. This rearrangement joins TRBV7-9 to TRBJ2-7, with 9 bases that match TRBD1. Looked up from germline, CDR1 is SEHNR and CDR2 is FQNEAQ (reference sequence). The CDR3 has 15 residues. V shed 0 bases and J 3 bases; nucleotides not matched to a gene: 3. In DNA, the CDR3 is TGTGCCAGCAGCTTAGCGGACAGGGGAATCTACGAGCAGTACTTC. This encodes CASSLADRGIYEQYF. Complete variable domain (other parts from reference TRBV7-9 and TRBJ2-7): DTGVSQNPRHKITKRGQNVTFRCDPISEHNRLYWYRQTLGQGPEFLTYFQNEAQLEKSRLLSDRFSAERPKGSFSTLEIQRTEQGDSAMYLCASSLADRGIYEQYFGPGTRLTVT.

This clonotype was picked up many times. The chain joins TRBV9 to TRBJ2-2; TRBD2 matches 9 bases. The V and J ends lost 5 bases and 0 bases, in that order; junction bases with no gene match: 11. The germline gives CDR1 SGDLS, CDR2 YYNGEE. This CDR3 contains 18 residues. The CDR3 bases are TGTGCCAGCAGAGGTAGTAGCGGGGGCCGAACGAACACCGGGGAGCTGTTTTTT. Its translation: CASRGSSGGRTNTGELFF.

This clonotype has more than one count but fewer than ten. V gene TRBV13 combines with J gene TRBJ1-5; 9 bases map to TRBD1. Looked up from germline, CDR1 is PRHDT and CDR2 is FYEKMQ (reference sequence). V was pared by 5 bases and J by 5 bases, with 1 base of the junction left unmatched. The CDR3 has 13 amino acids. The CDR3 spells CASSRTGDQPQHF. CDR3 nucleotide sequence: TGTGCCAGCAGCCGGACAGGGGATCAGCCCCAGCATTTT.

This clonotype turned up a few times. The CDR3: CASSPRGRLLSYEQYF. The DNA of the CDR3 is TGTGCCAGCTCACCACGGGGACGGCTCCTATCTTACGAGCAGTACTTC. The rearrangement uses TRBV18 and TRBJ2-7; possibly TRBD1 or TRBD2 for D (5 bases each). V was shortened by 1 base and J by 4 bases, with 17 bases between the two germline ends. The germline CDR1 and CDR2 sequences are KGHSH and LQKENI. The CDR3 is 16 residues long.

This clonotype was counted between two and nine times. The rearrangement links TRBV9 to TRBJ2-3, with a tentative D call TRBD2 (5 bases). Trimming removed 1 base at V and 5 bases at J, with 14 bases between. The CDR3 consists of 15 residues. CDR1 is SGDLS and CDR2 is YYNGEE in the germline V gene. In nucleotides, the CDR3 is TGTGCCAGCAGCGTATCGGCTAGCACCGGAGATACGCAGTATTTT. Protein: CASSVSASTGDTQYF.

This clonotype came up a few times. J is TRBJ1-6 and V is TRBV2; no firm D call. V shed 8 bases and J shed 6 bases, with 17 bases lying between them. The V gene's germline CDR1 is SNHLY and CDR2 FYNNEI. The CDR3 has 15 residues. The CDR3 region has the DNA TGTGCCAGCCGTCCACGGGCAGTTAGTAATTCACCCCTCCACTTT. Its translation: CASRPRAVSNSPLHF. Filled out from reference TRBV2 and TRBJ1-6, the complete variable domain reads EPEVTQTPSHQVTQMGQEVILRCVPISNHLYFYWYRQILGQKVEFLVSFYNNEISEKSEIFDDQFSVERPDGSNFTLKIRSTKLEDSAMYFCASRPRAVSNSPLHFGNGTRLTVT.

As concerns this clonotype: Possible read error: a much larger clone is one base away. The CDR3 spells CASSTRQSYEQYF. The CDR3 DNA is TGCGCCAGCAGCACGAGACAGTCCTACGAGCAGTACTTC. The chain has TRBV5-1 and TRBJ2-7; a weak D match, TRBD1 (5 bases). Trimming removed 4 bases at V and 1 base at J, with 9 bases between. There are 13 residues in the CDR3. Germline CDR1 is SGHRS and CDR2 is YFSETQ.

This clonotype was found many times. The genes are TRBV7-2 and TRBJ1-1; tentative D call: TRBD1 (5 bases). The CDR3 totals 14 residues. Trimming left V 5 bases short and J 4 bases short, with 14 bases between. Germline CDR1 SGHTA, CDR2 FQGNSA. The chain's CDR3 is CASSRLGGGTEAFF. The CDR3 bases are TGTGCCAGCAGCCGCCTCGGGGGAGGCACTGAAGCTTTCTTT.

This clonotype was seen many times. The chain has TRBV10-1 and TRBJ2-1; 8 positions match TRBD2. Trimming took 0 bases from V and 0 from J; bases not matched to a gene: 7. CDR1 and CDR2 from the germline V gene are WNHNN and SYGVQD (reference sequence). This CDR3 comprises 18 residues. CDR3 in DNA: TGCGCCAGCAGTGAGTCGATACTAGCGGCAAGCTCCTACAATGAGCAGTTCTTC. Its protein product is CASSESILAASSYNEQFF.

Ten or more counts support this clonotype. The V and J genes are TRBV12-3 or TRBV12-4 and TRBJ2-7, with D tentatively TRBD2 (6 bases). With 3 bases removed from V and 2 bases from J, the gap between germline ends came to 11 bases. The CDR3 length is 14 residues. DNA for the CDR3: TGTGCCAGCAGTTTGGGTCGGGGGACCTACGAGCAGTACTTC. It translates to CASSLGRGTYEQYF.